These T cell receptor beta chains were read from a single sample in a study of T cell repertoires in ileal Crohn's disease. Clones were read by immunoSEQ multiplex PCR, and TCRdb kept only the in-frame ones, dropping some. The top ten hold over 15% of the sample, which has tens of thousands of clones, roughly 78% seen once. The sequencing sample was made of ileal tissue. These receptors originate from an adult with Crohn's disease. CDR3s include the opening cysteine and the closing phenylalanine or tryptophan. D genes are given only for firm matches. A clone size is listed for some rows: how often the clone was seen (once, few, many), or a class if it is expanded.

j_gene	len	v_gene	d_gene	abundance	CDR3nt	CDR3aa
TRBJ2-7	15	TRBV6-1	TRBD2	once	TGTGCCAGCAGCCTCGGGACTAGCGGCTCCTACGAGCAGTACTTC	CASSLGTSGSYEQYF
TRBJ2-1	14	TRBV5-4	TRBD2	NA	TGTGCCAGCAGTCGGACTAGCGGGAGGAATGAGCAGTTCTTC	CASSRTSGRNEQFF
TRBJ2-1	17	TRBV9	TRBD2	NA	TGTGCCAGCAGCCCCGGAGTAGCGGGAGACTTACTAGCTGAGCAGTTCTTC	CASSPGVAGDLLAEQFF
TRBJ2-1	13	TRBV30	NA	NA	TGTGCCTGGAGCGGGACTCTTTACAATGAGCAGTTCTTC	CAWSGTLYNEQFF
TRBJ1-1	15	TRBV7-3	TRBD1	once	TGTGCCAGCAGCCCAAGACAGGGGGTAGGGGCTGAAGCTTTCTTT	CASSPRQGVGAEAFF
TRBJ1-1	15	TRBV5-4	NA	NA	TGTGCCAGCAGCCTAGGAATAGGAGGGAACACTGAAGCTTTCTTT	CASSLGIGGNTEAFF
TRBJ2-7	14	TRBV7-2	TRBD1	NA	TGTGCCAGCAGCTCCCGACAGGGATCCTACGAGCAGTACTTC	CASSSRQGSYEQYF
TRBJ2-7	15	TRBV6-5	NA	NA	TGTGCCAGCAGTTACGCGTTGGGTCAGGGCTCCGAGCAGTACTTC	CASSYALGQGSEQYF
TRBJ1-6	15	TRBV5-1	NA	NA	TGCGCCAGCAGCGTACAGGGACCCGATAATTCACCCCTCCACTTT	CASSVQGPDNSPLHF
TRBJ1-5	15	TRBV7-9	NA	NA	TGTGCCAGCAGCATCGAGGGCGGGGTAGGTCAGCCCCAGCATTTT	CASSIEGGVGQPQHF
TRBJ1-2	14	TRBV27	TRBD1	NA	TGTGCCAGCAGTTTATACTACAGGGGACCAGGCTACACCTTC	CASSLYYRGPGYTF
TRBJ2-1	13	TRBV6-6	TRBD1	NA	TGTGCCAGCAGTACCTGGACAGGGAATGAGCAGTTCTTC	CASSTWTGNEQFF
TRBJ2-7	19	TRBV7-3	TRBD1	NA	TGTGCCAGCAGCCGGACAGGGGTTGGCACAGCCAGAAGCTCCTACGAGCAGTACTTC	CASSRTGVGTARSSYEQYF
TRBJ1-4	17	TRBV15	TRBD1	NA	TGTGCCACCAGCAGATCTCCGGGACAGGCTTTTAATGAAAAACTGTTTTTT	CATSRSPGQAFNEKLFF
TRBJ2-5	15	TRBV5-1	NA	NA	TGCGCCAGCAGCTTGGCCTCGGGAATCCAAGAGACCCAGTACTTC	CASSLASGIQETQYF
TRBJ2-1	14	TRBV7-2	TRBD1	once	TGTGCCAGCAGCCGCCGGACAGGGGCCTTCGAGCAGTTCTTC	CASSRRTGAFEQFF
TRBJ2-7	13	TRBV2	NA	NA	TGTGCCAGCAGTGAAGTAGGGGACCGGGAGAAGTACTTC	CASSEVGDREKYF
TRBJ1-3	14	TRBV6-5	NA	NA	TGTGCCAGCAGTAAGACAGGAACTGGAAACACCATATATTTT	CASSKTGTGNTIYF
TRBJ2-5	14	TRBV7-9	TRBD1	once	TGTGCCAGCAGCTCCGGGACAGCCGGAGAGACCCAGTACTTC	CASSSGTAGETQYF
TRBJ1-5	15	TRBV11-1	TRBD1	NA	TGTGCCAGCAGCGTACCGGACAGGGGCAATCAGCCCCAGCATTTT	CASSVPDRGNQPQHF
TRBJ2-2	13	TRBV7-9	NA	NA	TGTGCCAGCAGCCCTAACGACACCGGGGAGCTGTTTTTT	CASSPNDTGELFF
TRBJ2-5	14	TRBV6-5	NA	NA	TGTGCCAGCAGTTCCCCAAGAGCCCAAGAGACCCAGTACTTC	CASSSPRAQETQYF
TRBJ2-7	16	TRBV4-3	NA	NA	TGCGCCAGCAGCCAAGATCGGGAGACAGGGTACTACGAGCAGTACTTC	CASSQDRETGYYEQYF
TRBJ1-1	13	TRBV7-9	TRBD1	NA	TGTGCCAGCAGCTTAGGGTCGGACAGGGCAACTTTCTTT	CASSLGSDRATFF
TRBJ2-5	15	TRBV7-9	TRBD1	NA	TGTGCCAGCAGCGACCGACAGGGCCCCCAGGAGACCCAGTACTTC	CASSDRQGPQETQYF
TRBJ2-1	15	TRBV5-1	TRBD2	NA	TGCGCCAGCAGCTCAAGACTAGCGGGGGGCAATGAGCAGTTCTTC	CASSSRLAGGNEQFF
TRBJ2-7	15	TRBV19	NA	NA	TGTGCCAGTAGTGTTACCGGTAGGGGTAACTACGAGCAGTACTTC	CASSVTGRGNYEQYF
TRBJ2-7	14	TRBV2	TRBD2	NA	TGTGCCAGCGACCGACCTAGCGGGTCCTACGAGCAGTACTTC	CASDRPSGSYEQYF
TRBJ1-3	14	TRBV7-6	TRBD1	NA	TGTGCCAGCAGGCCGGGACAGGGTGGAAACACCATATATTTT	CASRPGQGGNTIYF
TRBJ2-7	15	TRBV5-8	TRBD1	once	TGTGCCAGCAGCTTGCCTCGACAGGGAGTCTACGAGCAGTACTTC	CASSLPRQGVYEQYF
TRBJ1-2	12	TRBV19	NA	NA	TGTGCCAGTAGTCGTGCAGGGGTTGGCTACACCTTC	CASSRAGVGYTF
TRBJ2-7	15	TRBV6-5	TRBD2	NA	TGTGCCAGCACCAAGACGGGAGGGCCGGTAAACGAGCAGTACTTC	CASTKTGGPVNEQYF
TRBJ2-7	14	TRBV7-9	NA	few	TGTGCCAGCAGCTTCACAGGAGAATCTAGGCAGCAGTACTTC	CASSFTGESRQQYF
TRBJ2-1	15	TRBV15	NA	NA	TGTGCCACCAGCAGTTCTAGTGCCCCCAACAATGAGCAGTTCTTC	CATSSSSAPNNEQFF
TRBJ2-3	15	TRBV30	TRBD2	NA	TGTGCCTGGAGTGGGGTAGCGGGGTCCGGAGATACGCAGTATTTT	CAWSGVAGSGDTQYF
TRBJ2-5	11	TRBV27	NA	few	TGTGCCAGCAGTTTATCAAAGACACCCCACTTC	CASSLSKTPHF
TRBJ1-1	17	TRBV30	TRBD1	NA	TGTGCCATCTCTTTCCGGGACAGGGGGCGAATGAACACTGAAGCTTTCTTT	CAISFRDRGRMNTEAFF
TRBJ2-7	13	TRBV29-1	TRBD1	once	TGCAGCGCAGCAGGGACAGGGCTGCACGAGCAGTACTTC	CSAAGTGLHEQYF
TRBJ2-1	15	TRBV14	NA	few	TGTGCCAGCAGCCAAGATAGGCGGCCGAGGAATGAGCAGTTCTTC	CASSQDRRPRNEQFF
TRBJ1-2	14	TRBV4-3	TRBD1	NA	TGCGCCAGCAGCGCCCAGGGGGGCTACTATGGCTACACCTTC	CASSAQGGYYGYTF
TRBJ2-2	15	TRBV2	TRBD1	NA	TGTGCCAGCAGGGGTCCGGGACAGACAACCGGGGAGCTGTTTTTT	CASRGPGQTTGELFF